The 17 T cell receptor beta chains listed next were all sequenced from one sample in a study of memory CD4+ T cells and cytomegalovirus serostatus. TCRdb's table, derived via immunoSEQ multiplex PCR, lists solely in-frame clones and lacks some. The table lists tens of thousands of clones, 75% to 80% of them singletons. The sort gate was single viable CD3+CD4+CD8-CD45RO+ cells for memory CD4+ T cells. The sequencing sample was made of memory CD4+ T cells from blood. These receptors were taken from an adult in good health and CMV-seropositive.

J is TRBJ1-2 and V is TRBV4-2, with D perhaps TRBD1 (5 bases). Trimming shortened V by 0 bases and J by 6 bases, and 20 bases separated the two germline ends. Looked up from germline, CDR1 is LGHNA and CDR2 is YNFKEQ. The CDR3 length is 17 residues. In nucleotides, the CDR3 is TGTGCCAGCAGCCAAGATTCCGTGCAGGGCCCCGGGGATGGCTACACCTTC. Its protein product is CASSQDSVQGPGDGYTF.

V usage is TRBV7-2 and J usage is TRBJ2-1; 7 positions match TRBD2. This CDR3 is 14 amino acids long. Germline loops: CDR1 SGHTA, CDR2 FQGNSA. Germline trimming cut 2 bases from V and 8 bases from J; bases unmatched to any gene: 6. This CDR3 is CASSLNPAGDEQFF. The CDR3 bases are TGTGCCAGCAGCTTAAACCCCGCGGGGGATGAGCAGTTCTTC.

The genes are TRBV9 and TRBJ2-2; 13 nucleotides line up with TRBD2. This CDR3 has 17 amino acids. Germline CDR1 and CDR2: SGDLS and YYNGEE. The V segment lost 3 bases and the J segment 3 bases; nucleotides outside the gene matches: 5. The CDR3 sequence: CASSATGTSGDTGELFF. CDR3 sequence (DNA): TGTGCCAGCAGCGCAACCGGGACTAGCGGGGACACCGGGGAGCTGTTTTTT.

The V and J genes are TRBV6-4 and TRBJ2-3; no clear D gene. The CDR3 is 13 amino acids. CDR1 and CDR2 (germline): MRHNA, SNTAGT. Trimming pared 4 bases from V and 2 bases from J, leaving 7 bases between. The chain's CDR3 is CASSAQFTDTQYF. For the CDR3, the DNA is TGTGCCAGCAGTGCCCAATTCACAGATACGCAGTATTTT.

DNA for the CDR3: TGTGCCAGCAGCTGGGGACAGTACAATGAGCAGTTCTTC. Translating gives CASSWGQYNEQFF. This sequence joins TRBV5-6 and TRBJ2-1; 7 nucleotides match TRBD1. This CDR3 has 13 amino acids. V was pared by 3 bases and J by 4 bases, with 1 base of the junction left unmatched. Germline CDR1 is SGHDT and CDR2 is YYEEEE. Drawing the rest from reference TRBV5-6 and TRBJ2-1, the complete variable domain is DAGVTQSPTHLIKTRGQQVTLRCSPKSGHDTVSWYQQALGQGPQFIFQYYEEEERQRGNFPDRFSGHQFPNYSSELNVNALLLGDSALYLCASSWGQYNEQFFGPGTRLTVL.

The chain recombines TRBV6-6 with TRBJ2-2, with D possibly matching TRBD1 (5 bases). The CDR3 consists of 15 residues. Trimming left V 4 bases short and J 4 bases short, with 13 bases between. CDR1 and CDR2 (germline): MNHNY, SVGAGI (reference sequence). DNA for the CDR3: TGTGCCAGCAGTTTGGATCAAGGGGCCACCGGGGAGCTGTTTTTT. Encoded protein: CASSLDQGATGELFF.

CDR3 in amino acids: CASSIEAGVAKNIQYF. The CDR3 nucleotides read TGTGCCAGTAGTATAGAGGCGGGGGTAGCCAAAAACATTCAGTACTTC. This rearrangement joins TRBV19 to TRBJ2-4, with 7 bases matching TRBD2. Losses at the gene ends were 0 bases for V and 0 bases for J; bases not matched to a gene: 2. The germline V gene encodes CDR1 LNHDA and CDR2 SQIVND (reference sequence). The CDR3 runs to 16 residues. Using reference TRBV19 and TRBJ2-4 for the parts outside the CDR3, the full variable domain is DGGITQSPKYLFRKEGQNVTLSCEQNLNHDAMYWYRQDPGQGLRLIYYSQIVNDFQKGDIAEGYSVSREKKESFPLTVTSAQKNPTAFYLCASSIEAGVAKNIQYFGAGTRLSVL.

This clone appeared a single time. This chain uses TRBV11-2 with TRBJ1-1, with unresolved D. This CDR3 contains 12 residues. V was pared by 3 bases and J by 11 bases, with 13 bases between. Per the germline V gene, CDR1 is SGHAT and CDR2 is FQNNGV. The DNA of the CDR3 is TGTGCCAGCAGCTTTCTGTCCCTCGGGGCTTTCTTT. Amino acid sequence: CASSFLSLGAFF.

The CDR3 DNA follows: TGTGCCAGCAGTGAAGCGGGGACCACTAATGAAAAACTGTTTTTT. This gives the protein CASSEAGTTNEKLFF. V gene TRBV6-1 combines with J gene TRBJ1-4; perhaps TRBD1 as D (5 bases). From germline, CDR1 is MNHNS and CDR2 SASEGT. Trimming pared 0 bases from V and 2 bases from J, leaving 7 bases between. This CDR3 has 15 amino acids.

This clone occurred a few times. This chain links TRBV2 with TRBJ2-3; D call uncertain. V was shortened by 1 base and J by 1 base, with 9 bases between the two germline ends. This CDR3 comprises 15 residues. Germline lookup yields CDR1 SNHLY and CDR2 FYNNEI. CDR3 sequence: CASSEDRVGTDTQYF. The CDR3 DNA follows: TGTGCCAGCAGTGAAGACCGGGTCGGCACAGATACGCAGTATTTT.

V is TRBV29-1 and J is TRBJ2-7; D call uncertain. The CDR3 spans 12 residues. Germline CDR1 is SQVTM and CDR2 is ANQGSEA. Trimming took 2 bases from V and 6 from J, leaving 11 bases between them. For the CDR3, the DNA is TGCAGCGTTGAATCCGGCAGCGCCGAGCAGTACTTC. This encodes CSVESGSAEQYF.

J is TRBJ1-2 and V is TRBV6-1; 7 positions match TRBD1. Losses at the gene ends were 1 base for V and 8 bases for J; bases not matched to a gene: 13. Germline V CDR1 and CDR2: MNHNS, SASEGT. The length of the CDR3 is 16 residues. The chain's CDR3 is CASSEVGTVNLRGYTF. Here the CDR3 DNA reads TGTGCCAGCAGTGAAGTCGGGACAGTCAATTTGAGGGGCTACACCTTC.

This chain uses TRBV11-2 with TRBJ2-7; 10 nucleotides match TRBD2. There are 15 residues in the CDR3. V trimming: 3 bases; J trimming: 1 base; junction bases outside the gene matches: 3. In germline, CDR1 is SGHAT, CDR2 FQNNGV. The CDR3 nucleotides read TGTGCCAGCAGCTTTAGCGGGGGGCTTTCCTACGAGCAGTACTTC. It is translated as CASSFSGGLSYEQYF.

The chain recombines TRBV19 with TRBJ2-3; D gene unclear. The V end lost 2 bases, the J end lost 5 bases, and 5 bases lay between the germline ends. Looked up from germline, CDR1 is LNHDA and CDR2 is SQIVND (reference sequence). There are 12 residues in the CDR3. The CDR3 region has the DNA TGTGCCAGTAGTATATCGGGAGATACGCAGTATTTT. Protein product: CASSISGDTQYF.

The V gene is TRBV5-1, the J gene TRBJ2-7, with 7 positions matching TRBD2. CDR1 and CDR2 (germline): SGHRS, YFSETQ. CDR3 size: 15 residues. The V segment lost 4 bases and the J segment 2 bases; nucleotides outside the gene matches: 9. The CDR3 DNA sequence: TGCGCCAGCAGCGACCCTCGACTAGCAGCCTACGAGCAGTACTTC. It specifies CASSDPRLAAYEQYF.

The chain employs TRBV30 and TRBJ1-3, with D perhaps matching TRBD1 (5 bases). V was trimmed by 2 bases and J by 2 bases, leaving 10 bases between them. Per germline, CDR1 GTSNPN and CDR2 SVGIG (reference sequence). The CDR3 spans 14 residues. The CDR3 loop is CAWSLGEPGNTIYF. The CDR3 region has the DNA TGTGCCTGGAGTCTAGGGGAGCCTGGAAACACCATATATTTT.

The CDR3 region is CASSFIAGGRYEQYF. CDR3 nucleotide sequence: TGTGCCAGCAGCTTCATAGCGGGGGGGCGTTACGAGCAGTACTTC. This chain links TRBV11-2 with TRBJ2-7; TRBD2 agrees at 11 bases. This CDR3 comprises 15 residues. After removal of 3 bases from V and 4 bases from J, the junction contained 5 bases not matched to a gene. Per the germline V gene, CDR1 is SGHAT and CDR2 is FQNNGV.